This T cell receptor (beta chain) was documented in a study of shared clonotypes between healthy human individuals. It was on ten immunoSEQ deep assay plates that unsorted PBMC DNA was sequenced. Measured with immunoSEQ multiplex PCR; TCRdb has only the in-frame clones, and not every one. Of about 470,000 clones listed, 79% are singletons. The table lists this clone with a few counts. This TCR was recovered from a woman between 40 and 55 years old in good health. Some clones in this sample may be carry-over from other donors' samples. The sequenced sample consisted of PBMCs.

CDR3 amino acids: CASSPRTSEETQYF. The CDR3 DNA follows: TGTGCCAGCAGCCCCCGGACTAGCGAAGAGACCCAGTACTTC. The chain combines TRBV7-9 with TRBJ2-5; the match to TRBD2 covers 9 bases. The CDR3 spans 14 residues. J was trimmed by 3 bases and V by 5 bases; bases with no gene match: 4. Germline CDR1 is SEHNR and CDR2 is FQNEAQ (reference sequence).